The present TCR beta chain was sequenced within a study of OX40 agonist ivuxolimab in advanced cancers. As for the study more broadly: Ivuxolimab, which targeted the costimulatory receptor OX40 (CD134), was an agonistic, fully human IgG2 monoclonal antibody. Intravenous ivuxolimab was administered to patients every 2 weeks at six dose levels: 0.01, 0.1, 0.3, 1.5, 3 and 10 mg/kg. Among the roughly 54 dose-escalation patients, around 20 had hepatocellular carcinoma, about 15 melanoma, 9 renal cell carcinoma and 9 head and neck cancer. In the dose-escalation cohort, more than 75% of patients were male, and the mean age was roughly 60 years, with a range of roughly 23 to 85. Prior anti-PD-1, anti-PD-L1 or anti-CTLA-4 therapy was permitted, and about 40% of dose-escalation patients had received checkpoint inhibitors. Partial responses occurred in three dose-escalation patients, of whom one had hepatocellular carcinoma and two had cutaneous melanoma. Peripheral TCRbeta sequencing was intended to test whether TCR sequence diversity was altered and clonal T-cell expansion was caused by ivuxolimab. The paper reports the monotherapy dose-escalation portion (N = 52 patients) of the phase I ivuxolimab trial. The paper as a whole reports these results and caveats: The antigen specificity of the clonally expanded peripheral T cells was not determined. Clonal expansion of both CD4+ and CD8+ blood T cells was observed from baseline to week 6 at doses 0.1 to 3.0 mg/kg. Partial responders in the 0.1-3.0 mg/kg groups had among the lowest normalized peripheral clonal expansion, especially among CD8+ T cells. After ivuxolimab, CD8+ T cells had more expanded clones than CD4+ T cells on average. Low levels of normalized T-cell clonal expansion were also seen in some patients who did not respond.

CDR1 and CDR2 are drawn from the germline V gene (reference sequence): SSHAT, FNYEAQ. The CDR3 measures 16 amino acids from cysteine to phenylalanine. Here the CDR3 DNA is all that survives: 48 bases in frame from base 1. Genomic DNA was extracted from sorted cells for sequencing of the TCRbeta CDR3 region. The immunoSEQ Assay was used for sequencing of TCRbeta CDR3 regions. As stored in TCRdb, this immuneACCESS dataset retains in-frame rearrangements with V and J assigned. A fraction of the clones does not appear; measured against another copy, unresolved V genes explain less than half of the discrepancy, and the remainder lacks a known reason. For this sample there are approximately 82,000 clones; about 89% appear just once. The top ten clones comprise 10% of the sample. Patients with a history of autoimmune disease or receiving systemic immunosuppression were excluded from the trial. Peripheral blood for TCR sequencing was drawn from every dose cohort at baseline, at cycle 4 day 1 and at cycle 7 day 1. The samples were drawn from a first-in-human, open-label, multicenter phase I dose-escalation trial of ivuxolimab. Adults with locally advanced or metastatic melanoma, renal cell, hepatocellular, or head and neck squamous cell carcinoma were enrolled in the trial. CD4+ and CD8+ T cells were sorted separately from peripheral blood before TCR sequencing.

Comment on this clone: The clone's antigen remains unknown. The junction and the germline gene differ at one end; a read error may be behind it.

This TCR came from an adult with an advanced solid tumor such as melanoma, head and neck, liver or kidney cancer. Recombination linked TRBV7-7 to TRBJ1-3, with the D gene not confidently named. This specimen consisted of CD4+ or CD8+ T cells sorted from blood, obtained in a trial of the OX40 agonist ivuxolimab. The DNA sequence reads TGTGCTAGCAGCTTAGCCGACAATCTGAGGGGAAACACCATATATTTT. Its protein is CASSLADNLRGNTIYF. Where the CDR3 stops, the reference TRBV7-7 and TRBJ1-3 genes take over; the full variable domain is GAGVSQSPRYKVTKRGQDVTLRCDPISSHATLYWYQQALGQGPEFLTYFNYEAQPDKSGLPSDRFSAERPEGSISTLTIQRTEQRDSAMYRCASSLADNLRGNTIYFGEGSWLTVV.